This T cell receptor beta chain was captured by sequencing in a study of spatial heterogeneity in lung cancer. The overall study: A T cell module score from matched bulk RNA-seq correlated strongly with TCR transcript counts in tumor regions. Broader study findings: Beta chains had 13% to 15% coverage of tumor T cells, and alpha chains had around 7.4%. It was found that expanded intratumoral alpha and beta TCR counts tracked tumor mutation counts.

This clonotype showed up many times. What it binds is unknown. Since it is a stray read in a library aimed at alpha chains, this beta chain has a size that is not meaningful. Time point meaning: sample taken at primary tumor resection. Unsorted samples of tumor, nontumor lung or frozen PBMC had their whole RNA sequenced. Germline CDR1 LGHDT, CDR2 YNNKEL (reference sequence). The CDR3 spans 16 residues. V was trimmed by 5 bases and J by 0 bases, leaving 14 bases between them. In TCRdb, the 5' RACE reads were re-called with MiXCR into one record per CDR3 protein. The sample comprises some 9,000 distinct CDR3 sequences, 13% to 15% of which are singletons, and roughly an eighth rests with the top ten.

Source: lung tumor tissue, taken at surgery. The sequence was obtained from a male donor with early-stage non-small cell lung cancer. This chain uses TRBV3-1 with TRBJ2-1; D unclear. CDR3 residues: CASSTLIGTSYNEQFF. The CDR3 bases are TGTGCCAGCAGCACCCTTATCGGTACCTCCTACAATGAGCAGTTCTTC.